The 28 T cell receptor beta chains reported below all come from one sample, sequenced in a study of blood T cell repertoires in COVID-19. TCRdb keeps only in-frame clones here, not all; method: immunoSEQ multiplex PCR. The sample lists 300,000 to 400,000 clones; around 88% were seen once. Sequencing input: peripheral blood. The source of these receptors is a man aged 30-40 years with active or convalescent COVID-19.

The chain couples TRBV7-9 to TRBJ2-1, with D possibly matching TRBD1 (6 bases). This CDR3 region has 15 residues. Trimming removed 5 bases from V and 0 bases from J, with 11 bases in between. Germline values: CDR1 SEHNR, CDR2 FQNEAQ (reference sequence). CDR3 DNA: TGTGCCAGCAGCCGCAGGGGAAGCTCCTACAATGAGCAGTTCTTC. Protein product: CASSRRGSSYNEQFF.

V gene TRBV6-6 combines with J gene TRBJ2-1; 13 nucleotides align to TRBD2. CDR3 size: 15 residues. The germline V gene has CDR1 MNHNY and CDR2 SVGAGI (reference sequence). The junction had 6 bases not matched to a gene; V was cut back by 4 bases and J by 9 bases. This chain's CDR3 is CASSSTSGRALEQFF. CDR3 DNA sequence: TGTGCCAGCAGTTCTACTAGCGGGAGGGCCCTTGAGCAGTTCTTC.

V is TRBV24-1 and J is TRBJ2-1; 7 bases fit TRBD1. Trimming took 6 bases from V and 9 from J; bases not matched to a gene: 13. Germline loops: CDR1 KGHDR, CDR2 SFDVKD. This CDR3 is built from 15 residues. CDR3 region: CATSMLGGSRSEQFF. Here the CDR3 DNA reads TGTGCCACCAGTATGCTAGGGGGCTCGAGGAGTGAGCAGTTCTTC.

V usage is TRBV12-3 or TRBV12-4 and J usage is TRBJ1-1; TRBD1 might be the D (5 bases). V was trimmed by 10 bases and J by 1 base, leaving 13 bases between them. The CDR3 is made up of 13 amino acids. The CDR3 reads CAILLGANTEAFF. DNA for the CDR3: TGTGCCATCCTTTTAGGGGCGAACACTGAAGCTTTCTTT.

The V and J genes are TRBV19 and TRBJ2-3; 15 bases fit TRBD2. The CDR3 length is 18 residues. CDR1 is LNHDA, CDR2 SQIVND, per germline (reference sequence). Trimming at V came to 4 bases and at J to 2 bases, leaving 7 bases not matched to a gene. Written as DNA, the CDR3 is TGTGCCAGTAGTACGAGGGGGACTAGCGGGGGGACCACAGATACGCAGTATTTT. Encoded protein: CASSTRGTSGGTTDTQYF.

For the CDR3, the DNA is TGTGCCAGCAGTCCCTTTCGGGGGGAGCAGTTCTTC. It codes for CASSPFRGEQFF. The chain is built from TRBV27 and TRBJ2-1, with a possible D match to TRBD2 (6 bases). V lost 5 bases, J lost 10 bases, and 12 bases lay in between. The V gene's germline CDR1 is MNHEY and CDR2 SMNVEV (reference sequence). The CDR3 loop spans 12 amino acids.

This chain uses TRBV6-5 with TRBJ2-7, with a weak D call TRBD1 (6 bases). Trimming took off 2 bases at V and 4 bases at J, with 15 bases between the two ends. In germline, CDR1 is MNHEY, CDR2 SVGAGI. The CDR3 is made up of 15 amino acids. CDR3 residues: CASSYGGRGRYEQYF. CDR3 DNA sequence: TGTGCCAGCAGTTACGGGGGCAGGGGAAGATACGAGCAGTACTTC.

The count of this clone is one. This rearrangement joins TRBV5-1 to TRBJ2-3; TRBD2 matches at 9 bases. Germline V gives CDR1 SGHRS, CDR2 YFSETQ. This CDR3 contains 16 residues. The V gene end was trimmed by 1 base and the J gene end by 14 bases; junction bases not matched to a gene: 17. CDR3 nucleotides: TGCGCCAGCAGCTTGTCGGCTAGCGGGGTGCACAGATTAGGGTATTTT. It translates to CASSLSASGVHRLGYF.

This clone occurred a few times. The chain links TRBV3-1 (or the pseudogene TRBV3-2) to TRBJ2-7; D is possibly TRBD1 (5 bases). CDR1 and CDR2 (germline): LGHDT, YNNKEL (reference sequence). V was shortened by 3 bases and J by 3 bases, with 6 bases between the two germline ends. This CDR3 region has 12 residues. The CDR3 coding sequence is TGTGCCAGCAGCCAGCAGGGCTACGAGCAGTACTTC. This translates into CASSQQGYEQYF.

Only a few counts were recorded for this clone. CDR3 region: CASSVGGGINYNEQFF. CDR3 coding DNA: TGTGCCAGCAGCGTAGGTGGGGGGATCAACTACAATGAGCAGTTCTTC. This chain joins TRBV9 and TRBJ2-1, with D perhaps TRBD2 (6 bases). The CDR3 is 16 residues long. V was pared by 0 bases and J by 3 bases, with 13 bases between. Germline loops: CDR1 SGDLS, CDR2 YYNGEE. The variable domain in full, completed from reference TRBV9 and TRBJ2-1, reads DSGVTQTPKHLITATGQRVTLRCSPRSGDLSVYWYQQSLDQGLQFLIQYYNGEERAKGNILERFSAQQFPDLHSELNLSSLELGDSALYFCASSVGGGINYNEQFFGPGTRLTVL.

The chain couples TRBV5-1 to TRBJ2-5; maybe TRBD1 (7 bases). The CDR3 totals 14 residues. The ends were cut back, 4 bases at V and 5 bases at J, with 15 bases in the middle. The germline V gene encodes CDR1 SGHRS and CDR2 YFSETQ. The CDR3 coding sequence is TGCGCCAGCAGCGGACCACAGGGGAGGGAGACCCAGTACTTC. Translating it yields CASSGPQGRETQYF.

This clone has only one observation. CDR3 nucleotide sequence: TGTGCCACCAGTGATCACCGGTCGGGGAGGGAGACCCAGTACTTC. Translating gives CATSDHRSGRETQYF. This chain joins TRBV24-1 and TRBJ2-5; D is possibly TRBD2 (6 bases). V was cut by 3 bases and J by 5 bases, with 15 bases left in between. Per germline, CDR1 KGHDR and CDR2 SFDVKD. The CDR3 extends over 15 amino acids.

The chain couples TRBV30 to TRBJ2-2; 9 nucleotides line up with TRBD1. Germline loops: CDR1 GTSNPN, CDR2 SVGIG (reference sequence). The CDR3 extends over 13 amino acids. V was pared by 4 bases and J by 5 bases, with 2 bases of the junction left unmatched. DNA for the CDR3: TGTGCCTGGACGGGACAGGGTACCGGGGAGCTGTTTTTT. It yields the protein CAWTGQGTGELFF. Complete variable domain (other parts from reference TRBV30 and TRBJ2-2): SQTIHQWPATLVQPVGSPLSLECTVEGTSNPNLYWYRQAAGRGLQLLFYSVGIGQISSEVPQNLSASRPQDRQFILSSKKLLLSDSGFYLCAWTGQGTGELFFGEGSRLTVL.

This chain links TRBV6-4 with TRBJ1-5, with 11 bases that match TRBD1. The germline V gene encodes CDR1 MRHNA and CDR2 SNTAGT. After removal of 5 bases from V and 5 bases from J, the junction contained 8 bases not matched to a gene. The CDR3 covers 16 residues. In nucleotides, the CDR3 is TGTGCCAGCAGTCAAGGACAGGGGGCGCATCATCAGCCCCAGCATTTT. It yields the protein CASSQGQGAHHQPQHF.

This clone has a single count. The V and J genes are TRBV7-3 and TRBJ2-1, with 14 bases identical to TRBD2. V shed 5 bases and J 8 bases; nucleotides not matched to a gene: 8. Germline V lookup: CDR1 SGHTA, CDR2 FQGTGA. This CDR3 has 16 residues. The CDR3 sequence: CASSDRTSGGRDEQFF. CDR3 nucleotides: TGTGCCAGCAGCGACCGGACTAGCGGGGGGAGGGATGAGCAGTTCTTC.

The rearrangement uses TRBV4-3 and TRBJ1-4; a possible D gene is TRBD1 (5 bases). This CDR3 contains 16 residues. The V gene lost 0 bases and the J gene lost 0 bases, with 8 bases spanning the gap. The V gene's germline CDR1 is LGHNA and CDR2 YSLEER. As DNA, the CDR3 is TGCGCCAGCAGCCAAGAATGGGGGGCAACTAATGAAAAACTGTTTTTT. Translating gives CASSQEWGATNEKLFF.

The V call is TRBV4-2, the J call TRBJ1-1; no clear D gene. Germline V lookup: CDR1 LGHNA, CDR2 YNFKEQ. Trimming removed 9 bases at V and 0 bases at J, with 8 bases between. The CDR3 has 12 amino acids. The CDR3 DNA sequence: TGTGCCAGGGTGCGATTGAACACTGAAGCTTTCTTT. Encoded protein: CARVRLNTEAFF.

DNA of the CDR3: TGCGCCAGCAGCCTAGCGGGATCGAACACCGGGGAGCTGTTTTTT. Residues: CASSLAGSNTGELFF. The chain employs TRBV5-1 and TRBJ2-2; 9 bases fit TRBD2. V lost 4 bases to trimming and J lost 0 bases; unmatched junction nucleotides: 1. Looked up from germline, CDR1 is SGHRS and CDR2 is YFSETQ. The CDR3 has 15 residues.

V is TRBV28 and J is TRBJ1-2, with no clear D. In germline, CDR1 is MDHEN, CDR2 SYDVKM. The CDR3 has 14 residues. Deletions cut 1 base from V and 8 bases from J, with 14 bases between. The CDR3 nucleotides read TGTGCCAGCAGTTTATATTTGGGTACGGGAGGCTACACCTTC. Protein sequence: CASSLYLGTGGYTF.

This sequence joins TRBV30 and TRBJ1-1; TRBD1 is a possible D gene (5 bases). Per germline, CDR1 GTSNPN and CDR2 SVGIG (reference sequence). This CDR3 region has 11 residues. The CDR3 region has the DNA TGTGCTGCCCAGGGGAACACTGAAGCTTTCTTT. Residues: CAAQGNTEAFF.

CDR3 DNA: TGTGCCTGGAGGCGGGACAGCCATAATTCACCCCTCCACTTT. Amino acid sequence: CAWRRDSHNSPLHF. The V call is TRBV30, the J call TRBJ1-6, with 7 bases that match TRBD1. Losses at the gene ends were 3 bases for V and 5 bases for J; bases not matched to a gene: 4. The CDR3 extends over 14 amino acids. Germline V gene lookup returns CDR1 GTSNPN and CDR2 SVGIG (reference sequence).

This chain connects TRBV19 to TRBJ1-5; 8 positions agree with TRBD1. The CDR3 totals 17 residues. Germline-derived CDR1 and CDR2 are LNHDA and SQIVND (reference sequence). V trimming: 8 bases; J trimming: 2 bases; junction bases outside the gene matches: 14. The CDR3, as DNA: TGTGCCAGTCAAGGGGGAGCAGGGGGCATGGGCAATCAGCCCCAGCATTTT. Translated, it gives CASQGGAGGMGNQPQHF.

The rearrangement uses TRBV6-5 and TRBJ2-3, with TRBD2 matching 8 bases. The CDR3 is 15 amino acids. The ends lost 2 bases at V and 4 bases at J; junction bases unmatched: 5. Germline V gene sequence: CDR1 MNHEY, CDR2 SVGAGI. CDR3 sequence (DNA): TGTGCCAGCAGTTACAGTACTAGCGGCTCAGATACGCAGTATTTT. Translated, it gives CASSYSTSGSDTQYF.

In DNA form, the CDR3 reads TGCGCCAGCAGCTTTCAGGGGGCGTCGGAAGATACGCAGTATTTT. It specifies CASSFQGASEDTQYF. The chain joins TRBV5-1 to TRBJ2-3, with TRBD1 identical over 8 bases. CDR1 SGHRS and CDR2 YFSETQ come from the germline V gene. Losses at the gene ends were 2 bases for V and 5 bases for J; bases not matched to a gene: 7. The CDR3 spans 15 residues.

This rearrangement joins TRBV5-1 to TRBJ2-7; D is perhaps TRBD1 (6 bases). The CDR3 is 14 residues long. Germline V gene sequence: CDR1 SGHRS, CDR2 YFSETQ. With 2 bases removed from V and 1 base from J, the gap between germline ends came to 10 bases. The CDR3 sequence is CASSFQDSSYEQYF. The CDR3, as DNA: TGCGCCAGCAGCTTCCAGGACAGTTCCTACGAGCAGTACTTC.

The chain combines TRBV5-1 with TRBJ1-5, with a weak D call TRBD1 (6 bases). The CDR3 is 17 residues long. Germline V gene lookup returns CDR1 SGHRS and CDR2 YFSETQ. Trimming left V 2 bases short and J 5 bases short, with 20 bases between. The CDR3 sequence: CASSLTAQGSPDQPQHF. Here the CDR3 DNA reads TGCGCCAGCAGCTTAACGGCGCAGGGGAGCCCAGATCAGCCCCAGCATTTT.

V usage is TRBV6-4 and J usage is TRBJ2-3; TRBD1 matches 11 bases. With 6 bases clipped from V and 2 bases from J, the junction kept 4 bases outside the gene matches. The CDR3 covers 15 residues. The germline V gene encodes CDR1 MRHNA and CDR2 SNTAGT. CDR3 protein: CASSRGQGATDTQYF. The CDR3 coding sequence is TGTGCCAGCAGCCGTGGACAGGGGGCCACAGATACGCAGTATTTT.

This clone was seen once. The chain employs TRBV5-1 and TRBJ2-2, with D possibly matching TRBD1 (6 bases). Germline V gene sequence: CDR1 SGHRS, CDR2 YFSETQ. There are 15 residues in the CDR3. The V end was cut by 4 bases, the J end by 4 bases, with 14 bases between. In DNA form, the CDR3 reads TGCGCCAGCAGCCAAACCGGGACACTCACCGGGGAGCTGTTTTTT. Protein product: CASSQTGTLTGELFF.